This entry lists 21 T cell receptor beta chains sequenced from one sample in a study of identical twins. TCRdb passed the 5' RACE reads through MiXCR, listing each CDR3 protein once. The top ten clones hold 0.27% of a sample with some 1,700,000 distinct CDR3 sequences, around a third of them seen once. Specimen: cord blood. Source of these receptors: a newborn girl in good health.

The chain is built from TRBV3-1 and TRBJ2-1; possible D gene TRBD2, 5 bases. V was shortened by 0 bases and J by 13 bases, with 10 bases between the two germline ends. The CDR3 totals 12 residues. The germline V gene encodes CDR1 LGHDT and CDR2 YNNKEL (reference sequence). The CDR3 nucleotides read TGTGCCAGCAGCCAAGACCGGGGAACACAGTTCTTC. It is translated as CASSQDRGTQFF.

As for this clonotype: Sequence at one end of the junction differs from germline and may be a read error. The rearrangement links TRBV20-1 to TRBJ2-7; D not certain. The V gene's germline CDR1 is DFQATT and CDR2 SNEGSKA (reference sequence). This CDR3 has 12 amino acids. The CDR3 is CSAGGLSHEQYF. CDR3 DNA sequence: TGCAGTGCCGGCGGCCTCTCCCACGAGCAGTACTTC.

This clonotype was counted between two and nine times. The rearrangement links TRBV7-9 to TRBJ2-6; a weak D match, TRBD2 (5 bases). Germline CDR1 and CDR2: SEHNR and FQNEAQ (reference sequence). V was pared by 1 base and J by 0 bases, with 13 bases between. The CDR3 runs to 18 residues. The CDR3, as DNA: TGTGCCAGCAGCTTAGAGTTAATACGGGGCTCTGGGGCCAACGTCCTGACTTTC. This encodes CASSLELIRGSGANVLTF.

This clonotype was seen at least ten times. At one end the junction does not follow the germline gene, possibly because of a read error. The CDR3 spells CASSSGRNQPQHF. CDR3 DNA sequence: TGTGCCAGCAGTTCGGGGCGGAATCAGCCCCAGCATTTT. The V and J genes are TRBV5-1 and TRBJ1-5; D perhaps matches TRBD1 (5 bases). Germline V gene lookup returns CDR1 SGHRS and CDR2 YFSETQ. The CDR3 totals 13 residues.

This clonotype appeared a few times. V is TRBV12-3 or TRBV12-4 and J is TRBJ2-1, with 12 bases identical to TRBD2. Trimming took 6 bases from V and 8 from J; bases not matched to a gene: 8. The CDR3 spans 15 residues. CDR3 in DNA: TGTGCCAGCAGCGTCCCGACTAGCGGGAGTGATGAGCAGTTCTTC. The encoded protein is CASSVPTSGSDEQFF.

V gene TRBV28 combines with J gene TRBJ1-6; D gene unclear. In germline, CDR1 is MDHEN, CDR2 SYDVKM. This CDR3 has 15 residues. V dropped 0 bases and J dropped 0 bases, with 3 bases sitting between them. CDR3 coding DNA: TGTGCCAGCAGTTTATGGGACTCCTATAATTCACCCCTCCACTTT. This codes for CASSLWDSYNSPLHF.

This rearrangement joins TRBV7-2 to TRBJ2-1; TRBD2 is a possible D gene (6 bases). The CDR3 contains 16 residues. The germline CDR1 and CDR2 sequences are SGHTA and FQGNSA. Trimming pared 4 bases from V and 3 bases from J, leaving 16 bases between. DNA of the CDR3: TGTGCCAGCAGCTCTCGGGACTCCTTCTTCTACAATGAGCAGTTCTTC. As protein: CASSSRDSFFYNEQFF.

A few counts support this clonotype. CDR3 nucleotide sequence: TGTGCCAGCAGCCCGCGACAGCGCATGAACACTGAAGCTTTCTTT. Translation gives CASSPRQRMNTEAFF. This chain joins TRBV7-6 and TRBJ1-1; D is possibly TRBD1 (5 bases). Germline values: CDR1 SGHVS, CDR2 FNYEAQ. This CDR3 comprises 15 residues. Between the trimmed V and J ends, which lost 5 bases and 0 bases, there was a span of 13 bases.

The chain employs TRBV29-1 and TRBJ1-1, with a tentative D call TRBD1 (5 bases). The CDR3 runs to 14 residues. In germline, CDR1 is SQVTM, CDR2 ANQGSEA. Trimming took off 6 bases at V and 4 bases at J, with 18 bases between the two ends. The CDR3 DNA sequence: TGCAGCGTGTGGGATCTCAGAAGGGGCACTGAAGCTTTCTTT. This codes for CSVWDLRRGTEAFF. The whole variable domain, filled in from reference TRBV29-1 and TRBJ1-1, reads SAVISQKPSRDICQRGTSLTIQCQVDSQVTMMFWYRQQPGQSLTLIATANQGSEATYESGFVIDKFPISRPNLTFSTLTVSNMSPEDSSIYLCSVWDLRRGTEAFFGQGTRLTVV.

The chain links TRBV5-1 to TRBJ2-5; 8 positions match TRBD2. J lost 3 bases, V lost 2 bases, and 12 bases had no gene match. The length of the CDR3 is 17 residues. The germline gives CDR1 SGHRS, CDR2 YFSETQ. The CDR3 nucleotides are TGCGCCAGCAGCTTACGACCCAGCGGGGGATTAGAAGAGACCCAGTACTTC. Protein: CASSLRPSGGLEETQYF.

This clonotype was observed a few times. The chain carries TRBV20-1 and TRBJ2-3; 7 nucleotides match TRBD2. The CDR3 length is 15 residues. J lost 0 bases, V lost 3 bases, and 6 bases had no gene match. Germline V gene lookup returns CDR1 DFQATT and CDR2 SNEGSKA (reference sequence). As DNA, the CDR3 is TGCAGTGCTAGGGGGAGGGCGACTAGCACAGATACGCAGTATTTT. Protein: CSARGRATSTDTQYF.

In this sample, this clonotype turned up a few times. The chain joins TRBV27 to TRBJ1-1, with a weak D call TRBD1 (5 bases). Germline CDR1 MNHEY, CDR2 SMNVEV (reference sequence). This CDR3 contains 16 residues. V gave up 0 bases and J gave up 4 bases, with 15 bases separating them. The DNA for the CDR3 is TGTGCCAGCAGTTTATCGGGTCCGGGGGGAGGCACTGAAGCTTTCTTT. It specifies CASSLSGPGGGTEAFF.

This clonotype was detected ten times or more. The V gene is TRBV4-2, the J gene TRBJ2-1; tentatively, D is TRBD2 (6 bases). CDR1 is LGHNA and CDR2 is YNFKEQ in the germline V gene. There are 13 residues in the CDR3. V lost 4 bases to trimming and J lost 8 bases, with 12 bases between them. DNA for the CDR3: TGTGCCAGCAGCCTTCGGAGGGGAGATGAGCAGTTCTTC. Amino acid sequence: CASSLRRGDEQFF.

This chain uses TRBV20-1 with TRBJ1-4, with D perhaps TRBD1 (5 bases). Trimming cost V 0 bases and J 8 bases, with 13 bases left between them. This CDR3 comprises 14 residues. Germline CDR1 is DFQATT and CDR2 is SNEGSKA (reference sequence). The CDR3 region has the DNA TGCAGTGCTAGAGATGGGAGCCGGGGGGAAAAACTGTTTTTT. Amino acids: CSARDGSRGEKLFF.

This clonotype was counted only a few times. The rearrangement joins TRBV7-2 to TRBJ1-4; tentatively, D is TRBD1 (6 bases). CDR1 is SGHTA, CDR2 FQGNSA, per germline. The V gene lost 0 bases and the J gene lost 2 bases, with 16 bases spanning the gap. The CDR3 runs 18 residues. The CDR3 DNA reads as TGTGCCAGCAGCTTAGCGAGGGGGTCGGGGGGCACTAATGAAAAACTGTTTTTT. Translating gives CASSLARGSGGTNEKLFF.

This rearrangement joins TRBV4-2 to TRBJ2-3, with 7 bases identical to TRBD2. The CDR3 contains 15 residues. V lost 2 bases, J lost 2 bases, and 4 bases stayed unmatched. Germline lookup yields CDR1 LGHNA and CDR2 YNFKEQ. The CDR3 spells CASSQRGRDTDTQYF. The CDR3 coding sequence is TGTGCCAGCAGCCAAAGAGGGAGGGACACAGATACGCAGTATTTT.

V usage is TRBV4-1 and J usage is TRBJ2-1; D may be TRBD2 (6 bases). The better agreement between TRBJ2-7 and the DNA end casts doubt on the J call. The CDR3 length is 19 residues. CDR1 is MGHRA, CDR2 YSYEKL, per germline. The CDR3 nucleotides read TGCGCCAGCAGCCATCCTATCGGGACTGGTAAGAGCTCCTACAATGAGCAGTACTTC. Residues: CASSHPIGTGKSSYNEQYF.

This clonotype was recorded a few times. This chain connects TRBV4-1 to TRBJ2-4; 8 nucleotides align to TRBD2. V lost 0 bases and J lost 13; bases outside the gene matches: 17. Germline V gene data show CDR1 as MGHRA and CDR2 as YSYEKL. This CDR3 is 17 amino acids long. The CDR3 region has the DNA TGCGCCAGCAGCCAAGACCCCCGGACTAGCACCTACAATGAGCAGTACTTC. Amino acid sequence: CASSQDPRTSTYNEQYF.

This clonotype turned up a few times. The limits of the CDR3 on the DNA are not certain, so only TCRdb's listed CDR3 is given. The chain combines TRBV21-1 with TRBJ1-1; the D segment call TRBD1 is taken from the table without a DNA check. TRBV21-1 is a known pseudogene. The CDR3 extends over 15 residues, inclusive of both ends. The CDR3 sequence: CASSVGQGSGPEAFF.

V gene TRBV7-2 combines with J gene TRBJ1-4, with TRBD1 identical over 7 bases. CDR1 is SGHTA, CDR2 FQGNSA, per germline. With 5 bases clipped from V and 4 bases from J, the junction kept 7 bases outside the gene matches. This CDR3 spans 15 amino acids. DNA of the CDR3: TGTGCCAGCAGCCAGAACAGGGGATATAATGAAAAACTGTTTTTT. It encodes CASSQNRGYNEKLFF. The whole variable domain, remainder taken from reference TRBV7-2 and TRBJ1-4, is GAGVSQSPSNKVTEKGKDVELRCDPISGHTALYWYRQSLGQGLEFLIYFQGNSAPDKSGLPSDRFSAERTGGSVSTLTIQRTQQEDSAVYLCASSQNRGYNEKLFFGSGTQLSVL.

This rearrangement joins TRBV6-6 to TRBJ1-3; D unresolved. Germline CDR1 is MNHNY and CDR2 is SVGAGI (reference sequence). The CDR3 length is 13 residues. Trimming removed 10 bases from V and 1 base from J, with 11 bases in between. The CDR3 loop is CATLALSGNTIYF. Written as DNA, the CDR3 is TGTGCCACCTTAGCGCTTTCTGGAAACACCATATATTTT.